This T cell receptor beta chain was identified in a study of response to subunit inactivated influenza vaccine. Via MiXCR, TCRdb re-called the RT-PCR reads, giving one row per CDR3 protein. The sample has under 950,000 distinct CDR3 sequences, around 20% seen once. CDR1 and CDR2 from the germline V gene are SGHTA and FQGNSA. V was shortened by 1 base and J by 1 base, with 11 bases between the two germline ends. CDR3 size: 15 residues. Overall study findings and caveats: Only a handful of new T cells, the authors suggested, are recruited with each seasonal influenza vaccination.

This clonotype has more than one count but fewer than ten. Its antigen is unknown. This TCR came from a man aged 50 to 59 who received an inactivated influenza vaccine. The sequenced sample was PBMCs from blood, obtained around 5 days after vaccination. V usage is TRBV7-2 and J usage is TRBJ2-7; no clear D. In DNA form, the CDR3 reads TGTGCCAGCAGCTTAGTAGCAGATAATTCCTACGAGCAGTACTTC. Residues: CASSLVADNSYEQYF.